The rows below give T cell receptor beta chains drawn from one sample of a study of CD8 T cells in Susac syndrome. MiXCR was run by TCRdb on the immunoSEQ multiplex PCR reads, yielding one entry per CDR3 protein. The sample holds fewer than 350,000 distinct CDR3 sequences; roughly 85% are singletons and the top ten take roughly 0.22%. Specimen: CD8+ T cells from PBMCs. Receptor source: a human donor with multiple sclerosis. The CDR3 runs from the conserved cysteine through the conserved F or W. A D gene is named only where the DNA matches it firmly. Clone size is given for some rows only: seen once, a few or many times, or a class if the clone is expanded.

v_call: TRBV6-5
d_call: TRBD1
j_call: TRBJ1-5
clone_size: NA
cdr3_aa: CASSRGQGNQPQHF
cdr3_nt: TGTGCCAGCAGTAGGGGACAGGGCAATCAGCCCCAGCATTTT

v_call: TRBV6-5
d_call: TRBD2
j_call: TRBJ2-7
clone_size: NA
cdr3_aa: CASSYSWTSGSSYEQYF
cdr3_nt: TGTGCCAGCAGTTACTCTTGGACTAGCGGGAGCTCCTACGAGCAGTACTTC

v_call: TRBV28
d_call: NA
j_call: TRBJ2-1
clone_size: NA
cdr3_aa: CASANNEQFF
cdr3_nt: TGTGCCAGCGCTAACAATGAGCAGTTCTTC

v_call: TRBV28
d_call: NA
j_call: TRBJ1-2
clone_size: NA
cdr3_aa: CASSPPTGINYGYTF
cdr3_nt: TGTGCCAGCAGTCCCCCCACGGGGATCAACTATGGCTACACCTTC

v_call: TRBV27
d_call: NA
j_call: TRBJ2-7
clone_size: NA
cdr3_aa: CASSFGGDEQYF
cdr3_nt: TGTGCCAGCAGTTTTGGGGGAGACGAGCAGTACTTC

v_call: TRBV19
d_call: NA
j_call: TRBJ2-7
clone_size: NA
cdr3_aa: CASSMAVSRSYEQYF
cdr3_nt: TGTGCCAGTAGTATGGCGGTCTCTAGATCGTACGAGCAGTACTTC

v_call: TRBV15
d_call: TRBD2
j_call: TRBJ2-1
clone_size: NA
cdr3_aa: CATSSGTSGSKEQFF
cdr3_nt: TGTGCCACCAGCTCTGGGACTAGCGGGAGTAAGGAGCAGTTCTTC

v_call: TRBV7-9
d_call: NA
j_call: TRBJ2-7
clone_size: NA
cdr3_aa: CASSEVRYEQYF
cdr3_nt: TGTGCCAGCAGCGAAGTACGGTACGAGCAGTACTTC

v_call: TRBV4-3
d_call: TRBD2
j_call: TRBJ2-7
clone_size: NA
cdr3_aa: CASSQAHGTSANEQYF
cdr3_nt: TGCGCCAGCAGCCAAGCGCACGGGACTAGCGCCAACGAGCAGTACTTC

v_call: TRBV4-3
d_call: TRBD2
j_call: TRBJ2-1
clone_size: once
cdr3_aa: CASSQDGRTPGTSRGNEQFF
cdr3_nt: TGCGCCAGCAGCCAAGATGGCAGGACACCCGGGACTAGCAGGGGGAATGAGCAGTTCTTC

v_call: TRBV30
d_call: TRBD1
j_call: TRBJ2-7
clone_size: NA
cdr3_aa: CAWSVGQGLSYEQYF
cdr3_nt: TGTGCCTGGAGTGTTGGACAGGGGTTATCCTACGAGCAGTACTTC

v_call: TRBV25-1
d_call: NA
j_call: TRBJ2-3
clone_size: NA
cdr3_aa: CASSDRDSTDTQYF
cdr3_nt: TGTGCCAGCAGTGACAGGGACAGCACAGATACGCAGTATTTT

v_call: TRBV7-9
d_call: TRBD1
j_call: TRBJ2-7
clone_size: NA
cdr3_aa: CASSSQGASYEQYF
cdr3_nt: TGTGCCAGCAGCTCACAGGGGGCCTCCTACGAGCAGTACTTC

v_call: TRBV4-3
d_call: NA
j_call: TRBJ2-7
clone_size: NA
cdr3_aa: CASSREKGSEQYF
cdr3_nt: TGCGCCAGCAGCCGAGAAAAGGGTTCCGAGCAGTACTTC

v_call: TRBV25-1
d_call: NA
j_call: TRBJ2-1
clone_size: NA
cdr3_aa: CASSGITLSRGNEQFF
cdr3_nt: TGTGCCAGCAGTGGCATCACGCTTTCGAGAGGGAATGAGCAGTTCTTC

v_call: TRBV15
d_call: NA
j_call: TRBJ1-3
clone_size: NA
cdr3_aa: CATSGGNTIYF
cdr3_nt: TGTGCCACCAGCGGGGGAAACACCATATATTTT

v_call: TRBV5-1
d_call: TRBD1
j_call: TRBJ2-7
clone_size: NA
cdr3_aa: CASTNAGSTGISYEQYF
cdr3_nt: TGCGCCAGCACAAATGCGGGCTCGACAGGGATCTCCTACGAGCAGTACTTC